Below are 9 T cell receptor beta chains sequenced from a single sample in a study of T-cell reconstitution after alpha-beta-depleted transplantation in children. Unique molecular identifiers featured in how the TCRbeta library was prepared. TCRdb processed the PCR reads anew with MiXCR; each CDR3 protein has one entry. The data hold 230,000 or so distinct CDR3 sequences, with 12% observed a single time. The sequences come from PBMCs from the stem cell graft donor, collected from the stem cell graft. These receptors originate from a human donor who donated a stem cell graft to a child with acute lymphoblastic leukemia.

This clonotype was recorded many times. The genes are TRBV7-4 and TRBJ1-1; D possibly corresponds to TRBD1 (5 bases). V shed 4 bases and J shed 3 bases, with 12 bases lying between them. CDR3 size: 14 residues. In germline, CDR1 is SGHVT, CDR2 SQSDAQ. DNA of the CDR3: TGTGCCAGCAGCTCGGTCTTGGGGGACACTGAAGCTTTCTTT. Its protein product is CASSSVLGDTEAFF. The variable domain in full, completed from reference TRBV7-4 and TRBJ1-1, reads GAGVSQSPRYKVAKRGRDVALRCDSISGHVTLYWYRQTLGQGSEVLTYSQSDAQRDKSGRPSGRFSAERPERSVSTLKIQRTEQGDSAVYLCASSSVLGDTEAFFGQGTRLTVV.

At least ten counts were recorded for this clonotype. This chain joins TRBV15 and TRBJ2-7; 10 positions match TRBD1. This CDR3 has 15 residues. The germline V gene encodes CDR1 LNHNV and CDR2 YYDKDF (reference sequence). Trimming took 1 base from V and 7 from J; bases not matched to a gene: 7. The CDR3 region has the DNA TGTGCCACCAGCAGAGGTTTGACAGGGGGCATGGAGCAGTACTTC. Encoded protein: CATSRGLTGGMEQYF. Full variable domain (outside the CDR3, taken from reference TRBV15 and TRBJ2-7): DAMVIQNPRYQVTQFGKPVTLSCSQTLNHNVMYWYQQKSSQAPKLLFHYYDKDFNNEADTPDNFQSRRPNTSFCFLDIRSPGLGDTAMYLCATSRGLTGGMEQYFGPGTRLTVT.

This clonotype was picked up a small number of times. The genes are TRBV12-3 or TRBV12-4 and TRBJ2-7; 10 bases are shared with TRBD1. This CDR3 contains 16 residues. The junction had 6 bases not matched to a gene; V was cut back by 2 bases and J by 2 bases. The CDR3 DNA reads TGTGCCAGCAGTTTAACCGGGACAGGGGTCCCCTACGAGCAGTACTTC. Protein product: CASSLTGTGVPYEQYF.

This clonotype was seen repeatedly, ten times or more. CDR3 protein: CASGLTGREQYF. Written as DNA, the CDR3 is TGTGCCAGCGGACTCACAGGGCGGGAGCAGTACTTC. The chain links TRBV27 to TRBJ2-7, with a possible D match to TRBD1 (6 bases). Germline lookup yields CDR1 MNHEY and CDR2 SMNVEV (reference sequence). V dropped 8 bases and J dropped 7 bases, with 15 bases sitting between them. The CDR3 is 12 residues long.

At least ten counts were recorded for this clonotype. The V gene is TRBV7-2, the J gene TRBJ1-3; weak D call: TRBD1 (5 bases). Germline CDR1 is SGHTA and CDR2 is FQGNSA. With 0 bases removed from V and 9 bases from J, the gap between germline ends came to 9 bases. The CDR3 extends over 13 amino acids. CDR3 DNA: TGTGCCAGCAGCTTAGCCAGGGAGGGCACCATATATTTT. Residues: CASSLAREGTIYF.

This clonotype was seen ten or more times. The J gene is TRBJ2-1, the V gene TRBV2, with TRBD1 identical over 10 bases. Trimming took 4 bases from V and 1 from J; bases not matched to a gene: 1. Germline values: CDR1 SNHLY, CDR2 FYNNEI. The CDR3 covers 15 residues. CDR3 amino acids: CASSGQGASYNEQFF. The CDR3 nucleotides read TGTGCCAGCAGTGGACAGGGGGCTTCCTACAATGAGCAGTTCTTC.

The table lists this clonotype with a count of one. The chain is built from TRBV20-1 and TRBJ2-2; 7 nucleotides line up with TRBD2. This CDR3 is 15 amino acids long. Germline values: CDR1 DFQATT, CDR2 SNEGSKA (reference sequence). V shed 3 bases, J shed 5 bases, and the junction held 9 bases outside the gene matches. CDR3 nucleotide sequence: TGCAGTGCTAGTACTAGCGTACGACGTACCGGGGAGCTGTTTTTT. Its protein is CSASTSVRRTGELFF.

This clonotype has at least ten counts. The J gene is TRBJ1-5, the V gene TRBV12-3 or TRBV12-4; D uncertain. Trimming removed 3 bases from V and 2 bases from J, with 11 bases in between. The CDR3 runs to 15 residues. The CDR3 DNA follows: TGTGCCAGCAGTTTGGGAACAGTGGGCAATCAGCCCCAGCATTTT. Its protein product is CASSLGTVGNQPQHF.

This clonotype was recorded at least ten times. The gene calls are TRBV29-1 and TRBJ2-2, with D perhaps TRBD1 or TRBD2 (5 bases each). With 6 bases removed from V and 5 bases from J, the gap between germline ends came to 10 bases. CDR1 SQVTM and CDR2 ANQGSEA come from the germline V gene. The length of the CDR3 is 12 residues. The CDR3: CSVEGRTGELFF. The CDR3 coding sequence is TGCAGCGTAGAGGGGAGAACCGGGGAGCTGTTTTTT.